This T cell receptor (beta chain) appears in the sequencing data of a study of technical replicates of blood from a handful of donors. This clone was seen just once. J was trimmed by 8 bases and V by 5 bases; bases with no gene match: 9. Germline CDR1 and CDR2: MNHEY and SMNVEV (reference sequence). The CDR3 loop spans 14 amino acids. Profiled with immunoSEQ multiplex PCR; TCRdb holds only in-frame clones, not every one. Of around 80,000 clones listed, approximately 94% are singletons. The sequenced material came from T cells isolated from PBMCs. The receptor's source is a human donor in good health. V gene TRBV27 combines with J gene TRBJ1-2; 9 bases agree with TRBD1. The CDR3, as DNA: TGTGCCAGCAGTCCCGGGACAGGGACTTGGGGCTACACCTTC. Translated, it gives CASSPGTGTWGYTF.